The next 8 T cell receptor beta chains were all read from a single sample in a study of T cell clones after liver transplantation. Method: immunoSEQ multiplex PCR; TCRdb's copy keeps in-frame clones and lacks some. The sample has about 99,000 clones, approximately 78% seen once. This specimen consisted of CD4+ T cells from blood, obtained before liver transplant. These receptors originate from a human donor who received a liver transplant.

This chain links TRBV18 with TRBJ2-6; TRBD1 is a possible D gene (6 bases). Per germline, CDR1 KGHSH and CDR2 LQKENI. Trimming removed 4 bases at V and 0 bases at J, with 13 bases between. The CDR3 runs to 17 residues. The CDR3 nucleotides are TGTGCCAGCTCACGACCTACAGGGATCTCTGGGGCCAACGTCCTGACTTTC. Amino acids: CASSRPTGISGANVLTF.

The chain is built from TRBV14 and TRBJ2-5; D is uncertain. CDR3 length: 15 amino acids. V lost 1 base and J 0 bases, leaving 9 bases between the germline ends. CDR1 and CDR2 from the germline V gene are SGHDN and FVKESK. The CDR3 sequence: CASSQVRLYQETQYF. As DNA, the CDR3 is TGTGCCAGCAGCCAAGTGAGGCTGTACCAAGAGACCCAGTACTTC.

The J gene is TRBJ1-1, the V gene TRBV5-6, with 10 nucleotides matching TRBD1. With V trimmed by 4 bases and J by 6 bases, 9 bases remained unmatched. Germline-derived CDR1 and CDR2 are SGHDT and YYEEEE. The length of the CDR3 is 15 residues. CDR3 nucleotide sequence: TGTGCCAGCAGCCAAGCTGACAGGGGGCGTCCTGAAGCTTTCTTT. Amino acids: CASSQADRGRPEAFF.

CDR3 residues: CASSGGTSSTDTQYF. The CDR3 DNA sequence: TGTGCCAGCAGCGGGGGAACTTCTAGCACAGATACGCAGTATTTT. The V gene is TRBV4-2, the J gene TRBJ2-3; D assignment may be TRBD1 or TRBD2 (5 bases each). Germline V lookup: CDR1 LGHNA, CDR2 YNFKEQ. The CDR3 has 15 amino acids. V was clipped by 5 bases and J by 0 bases, with 12 bases between them.

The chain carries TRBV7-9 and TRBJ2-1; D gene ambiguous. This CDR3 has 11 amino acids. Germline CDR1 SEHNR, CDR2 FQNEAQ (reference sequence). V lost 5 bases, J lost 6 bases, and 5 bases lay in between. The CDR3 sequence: CASSPGNEQFF. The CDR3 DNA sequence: TGTGCCAGCAGCCCCGGCAATGAGCAGTTCTTC.

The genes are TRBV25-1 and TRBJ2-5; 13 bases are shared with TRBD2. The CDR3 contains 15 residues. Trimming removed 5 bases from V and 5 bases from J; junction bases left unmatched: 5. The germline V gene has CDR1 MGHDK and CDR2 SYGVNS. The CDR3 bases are TGTGCCAGCAGTTCCGGACTAGCGGGAGTGGAGACCCAGTACTTC. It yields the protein CASSSGLAGVETQYF.

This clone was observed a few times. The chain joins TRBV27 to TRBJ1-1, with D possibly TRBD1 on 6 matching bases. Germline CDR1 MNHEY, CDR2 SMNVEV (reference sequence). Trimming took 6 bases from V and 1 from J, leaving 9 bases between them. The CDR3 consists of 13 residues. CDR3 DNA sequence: TGTGCCAGCAGGAAACAGGGGAACACTGAAGCTTTCTTT. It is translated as CASRKQGNTEAFF.

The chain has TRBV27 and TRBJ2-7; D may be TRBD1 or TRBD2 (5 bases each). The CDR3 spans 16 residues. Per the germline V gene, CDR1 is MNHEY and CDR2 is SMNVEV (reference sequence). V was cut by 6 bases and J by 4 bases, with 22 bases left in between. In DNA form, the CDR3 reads TGTGCCAGCAGCCTGAAAGCGGTGGGGGTAGGGTACGAGCAGTACTTC. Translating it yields CASSLKAVGVGYEQYF.